This TCR beta chain was identified during a study of blood T cell repertoires in COVID-19. Study-level background: Material from acute and convalescent COVID-19 was sourced from the United States, Italy and Spain. The analysed material was cDNA or gDNA that came from T cells, B-cell-depleted T cells, or PBMCs.

The length of the CDR3 is 18 residues. CDR1 and CDR2 from the germline V gene are MNHEY and SMNVEV (reference sequence). J was trimmed by 4 bases and V by 2 bases; bases with no gene match: 12. As originally analysed: Amplification of reference gene primers was used by the study to estimate nucleated cell counts. Generated by immunoSEQ multiplex PCR, the TCRdb table keeps only in-frame clones and is missing some. For V, J and clone size, that table is used; D and trimming come from the DNA. Of about 140,000 clones in the sample, 75% to 85% were seen once. The sample taken for sequencing was peripheral blood. The TCR originated in a man between 45 and 60 years old with acute or convalescent COVID-19. This sequence joins TRBV27 and TRBJ2-7, with TRBD2 identical over 12 bases. The CDR3 here is CASSLIWGTTSGSYEQYF. For the CDR3, the DNA is TGTGCCAGCAGTTTAATTTGGGGAACGACTAGCGGGAGTTACGAGCAGTACTTC.